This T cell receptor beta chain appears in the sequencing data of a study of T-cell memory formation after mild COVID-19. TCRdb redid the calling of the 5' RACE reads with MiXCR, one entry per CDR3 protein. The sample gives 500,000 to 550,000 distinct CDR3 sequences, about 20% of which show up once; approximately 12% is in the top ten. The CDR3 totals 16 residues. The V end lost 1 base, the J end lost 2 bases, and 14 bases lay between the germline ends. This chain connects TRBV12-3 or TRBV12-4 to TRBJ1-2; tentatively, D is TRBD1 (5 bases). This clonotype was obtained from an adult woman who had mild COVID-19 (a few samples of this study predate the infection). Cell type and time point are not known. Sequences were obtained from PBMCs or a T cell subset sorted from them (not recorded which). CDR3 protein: CASSLGWSGLNYGYTF. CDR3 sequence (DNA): TGTGCCAGCAGTTTAGGTTGGTCGGGACTCAACTATGGCTACACCTTC.